The 3 T cell receptor beta chains below all came from one sample that was sequenced in a study of blood T cell repertoires in COVID-19 (dated by TCRdb to about 2020). Library method: the immunoSEQ multiplex PCR assay. This immuneACCESS table, as held by TCRdb, lists in-frame sequences with V and J called but not all clones. Of the missing ones, under half trace to an unresolved V gene in checked studies; the others have no known cause. The sample table lists 100,000 to 150,000 clones, around nine tenths of them with a count of one. 1.2% of the sample lies in the top ten. Sequencing was carried out using peripheral blood. These TCRs come from a woman of 80 years or more with acute or convalescent COVID-19.

The J gene is TRBJ1-2, the V gene TRBV18; 10 bases are shared with TRBD1. Trimming at V came to 5 bases and at J to 4 bases, leaving 7 bases not matched to a gene. The CDR3 runs 15 residues. The V gene's germline CDR1 is KGHSH and CDR2 LQKENI. CDR3 nucleotide sequence: TGTGCCAGCTCAACCGGACAGGGGGTTATCTATGGCTACACCTTC. Its translation: CASSTGQGVIYGYTF.

The rearrangement joins TRBV18 to TRBJ2-2, with a tentative D call TRBD1 (6 bases). The CDR3 extends over 15 amino acids. Germline lookup yields CDR1 KGHSH and CDR2 LQKENI. Between the trimmed V and J ends, which lost 2 bases and 6 bases, there was a span of 13 bases. This CDR3 reads CASSPTGSGSGELFF. The CDR3 region has the DNA TGTGCCAGCTCACCAACAGGGTCCGGTTCCGGGGAGCTGTTTTTT.

V and J are TRBV11-1 and TRBJ2-5, with TRBD1 matching 10 bases. Losses at the gene ends were 0 bases for V and 4 bases for J; bases not matched to a gene: 5. CDR1 SGHAT and CDR2 FQDESV come from the germline V gene (reference sequence). The CDR3 is 16 residues long. As DNA, the CDR3 is TGTGCCAGCAGCTTAGCTGGGACAGGGGTGGGAGAGACCCAGTACTTC. Translating it yields CASSLAGTGVGETQYF.